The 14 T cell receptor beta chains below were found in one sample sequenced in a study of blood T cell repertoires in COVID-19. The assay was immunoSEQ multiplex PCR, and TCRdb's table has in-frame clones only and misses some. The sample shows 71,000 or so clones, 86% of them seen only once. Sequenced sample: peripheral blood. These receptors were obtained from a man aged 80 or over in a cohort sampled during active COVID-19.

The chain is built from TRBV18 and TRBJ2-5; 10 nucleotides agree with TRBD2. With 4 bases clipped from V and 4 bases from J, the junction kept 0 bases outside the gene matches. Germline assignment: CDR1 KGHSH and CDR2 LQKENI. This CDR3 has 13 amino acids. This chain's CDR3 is CASSRLAGETQYF. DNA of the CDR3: TGTGCCAGCTCACGACTAGCGGGAGAGACCCAGTACTTC. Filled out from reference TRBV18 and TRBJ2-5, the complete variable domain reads NAGVMQNPRHLVRRRGQEARLRCSPMKGHSHVYWYRQLPEEGLKFMVYLQKENIIDESGMPKERFSAEFPKEGPSILRIQQVVRGDSAAYFCASSRLAGETQYFGPGTRLLVL.

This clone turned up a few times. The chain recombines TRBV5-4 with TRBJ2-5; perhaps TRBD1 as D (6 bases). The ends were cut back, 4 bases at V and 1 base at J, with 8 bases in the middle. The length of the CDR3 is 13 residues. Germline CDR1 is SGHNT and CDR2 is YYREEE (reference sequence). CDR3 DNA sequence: TGTGCCAGCAGCCAGGACAGCCAAGAGACCCAGTACTTC. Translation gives CASSQDSQETQYF.

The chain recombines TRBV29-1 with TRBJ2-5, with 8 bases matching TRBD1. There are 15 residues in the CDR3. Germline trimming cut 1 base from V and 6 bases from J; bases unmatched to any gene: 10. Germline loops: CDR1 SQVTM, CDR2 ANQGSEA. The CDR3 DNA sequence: TGCAGCGTTGAAGGGGGACAGGCGGTCTTAAAGACCCAGTACTTC. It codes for CSVEGGQAVLKTQYF.

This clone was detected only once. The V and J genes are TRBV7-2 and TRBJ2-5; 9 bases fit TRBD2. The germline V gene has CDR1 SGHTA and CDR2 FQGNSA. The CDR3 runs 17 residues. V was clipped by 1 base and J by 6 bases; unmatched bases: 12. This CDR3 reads CASSLDWEAGGRKTQYF. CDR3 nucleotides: TGTGCCAGCAGCTTAGATTGGGAAGCGGGGGGAAGGAAGACCCAGTACTTC. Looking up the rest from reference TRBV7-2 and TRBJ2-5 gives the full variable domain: GAGVSQSPSNKVTEKGKDVELRCDPISGHTALYWYRQSLGQGLEFLIYFQGNSAPDKSGLPSDRFSAERTGGSVSTLTIQRTQQEDSAVYLCASSLDWEAGGRKTQYFGPGTRLLVL.

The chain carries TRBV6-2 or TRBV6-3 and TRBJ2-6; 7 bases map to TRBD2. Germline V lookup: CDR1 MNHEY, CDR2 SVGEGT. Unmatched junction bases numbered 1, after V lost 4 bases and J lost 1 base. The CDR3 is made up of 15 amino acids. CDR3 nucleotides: TGTGCCAGCAGTTGGGGGGGATCTGGGGCCAACGTCCTGACTTTC. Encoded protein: CASSWGGSGANVLTF.

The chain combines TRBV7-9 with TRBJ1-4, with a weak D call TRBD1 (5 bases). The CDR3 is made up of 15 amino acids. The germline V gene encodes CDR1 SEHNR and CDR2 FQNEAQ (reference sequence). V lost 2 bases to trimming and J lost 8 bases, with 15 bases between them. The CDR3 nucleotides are TGTGCCAGCAGCTTACCGGGGGAGGGCCTAGAAAAACTGTTTTTT. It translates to CASSLPGEGLEKLFF.

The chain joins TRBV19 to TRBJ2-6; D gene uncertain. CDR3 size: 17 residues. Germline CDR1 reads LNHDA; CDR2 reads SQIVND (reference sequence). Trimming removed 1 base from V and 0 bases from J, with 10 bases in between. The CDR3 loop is CASSIAGSLSGANVLTF. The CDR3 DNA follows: TGTGCCAGTAGTATAGCAGGCAGCCTCTCTGGGGCCAACGTCCTGACTTTC.

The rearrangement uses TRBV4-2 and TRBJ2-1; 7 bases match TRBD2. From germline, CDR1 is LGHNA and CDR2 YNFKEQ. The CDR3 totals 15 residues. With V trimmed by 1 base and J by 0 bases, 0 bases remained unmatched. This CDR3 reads CASSQAGGSYNEQFF. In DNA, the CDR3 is TGTGCCAGCAGCCAAGCGGGAGGCTCCTACAATGAGCAGTTCTTC.

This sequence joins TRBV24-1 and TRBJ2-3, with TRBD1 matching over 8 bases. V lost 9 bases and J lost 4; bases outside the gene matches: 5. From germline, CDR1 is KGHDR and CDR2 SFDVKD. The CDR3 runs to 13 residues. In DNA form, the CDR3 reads TGTGCCACCCAAGGACAGGGCCCAGATACGCAGTATTTT. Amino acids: CATQGQGPDTQYF.

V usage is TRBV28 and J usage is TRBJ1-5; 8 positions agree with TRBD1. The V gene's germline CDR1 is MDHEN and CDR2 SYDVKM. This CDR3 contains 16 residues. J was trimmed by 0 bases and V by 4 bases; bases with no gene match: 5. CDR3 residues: CASSSGGQSSNQPQHF. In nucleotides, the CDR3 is TGTGCCAGCAGTTCAGGGGGCCAGAGTAGCAATCAGCCCCAGCATTTT.

The CDR3 loop is CASSPHRGRDTEAFF. DNA of the CDR3: TGTGCCAGCAGCCCGCACAGGGGTCGGGACACTGAAGCTTTCTTT. The genes are TRBV16 and TRBJ1-1; 7 bases line up with TRBD1. The germline CDR1 and CDR2 sequences are KGHSY and FQNENV. The CDR3 is 15 residues long. Trimming cost V 4 bases and J 3 bases; bases outside gene matches: 8.

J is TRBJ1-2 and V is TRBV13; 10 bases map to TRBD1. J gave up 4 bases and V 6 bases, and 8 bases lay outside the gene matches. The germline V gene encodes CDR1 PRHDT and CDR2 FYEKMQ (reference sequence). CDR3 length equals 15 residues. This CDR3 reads CASSLRTGGIYGYTF. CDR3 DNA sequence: TGTGCCAGCAGTCTCCGGACAGGGGGTATCTATGGCTACACCTTC.

CDR3 sequence reads: CASSLGGSGETQYF. The CDR3 nucleotides read TGCGCCAGCAGCTTGGGAGGGTCGGGGGAGACCCAGTACTTC. The chain combines TRBV5-1 with TRBJ2-5, with D perhaps TRBD2 (5 bases). Germline values: CDR1 SGHRS, CDR2 YFSETQ. Trimming removed 0 bases at V and 5 bases at J, with 11 bases between. This CDR3 has 14 residues.

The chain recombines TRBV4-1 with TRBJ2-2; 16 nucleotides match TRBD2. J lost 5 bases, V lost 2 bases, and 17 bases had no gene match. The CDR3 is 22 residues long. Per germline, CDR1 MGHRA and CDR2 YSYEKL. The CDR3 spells CASSQPPGLAGGLGRLTGELFF. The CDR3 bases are TGCGCCAGCAGCCAACCGCCGGGACTAGCGGGGGGGCTGGGCCGCTTGACCGGGGAGCTGTTTTTT.